In this sample, the clone carrying this T cell receptor (beta chain) turned up many times. Its antigen is currently unknown. Germline loops: CDR1 SGHVS, CDR2 FNYEAQ. The V and J ends lost 5 bases and 1 base respectively, with 12 bases between them. The CDR3 is 15 amino acids. TCR beta CDR3 regions were amplified from RNA transcripts. A first-round RT-PCR of the TCR CDR3 used the HTBI primer set. One entry per CDR3 protein, called by TCRdb with MiXCR from the multiplex PCR reads. Among about 640,000 distinct CDR3 sequences listed, more than 12% were seen once. Criteria for exclusion of patients were uncontrolled infection, other autoimmune disease, pregnancy or lactation. The sample originates from a study of T cells in Graves' hyperthyroidism and ophthalmopathy. Study observations and caveats: Blood also showed most of the thyroid clonotypes that were expanded above 0.001.

The clonotype originates from a woman aged 45-65 years with Graves' ophthalmopathy. Sequencing was done on a sample of blood. The rearrangement links TRBV7-6 to TRBJ2-1; D is perhaps TRBD1 or TRBD2 (5 bases each). The CDR3 sequence: CASSQSRGSYNEQFF. CDR3 nucleotide sequence: TGTGCCAGCAGCCAATCGAGGGGATCCTACAATGAGCAGTTCTTC.